These 24 T cell receptor beta chains came from one sample sequenced in a study of blood T cells in healthy people across ages. The use of a sample-barcoded 5' primer and a J-beta primer mix characterized a second PCR of roughly 6 to 12 cycles. TCRdb redid the calling of the 5' RACE reads with MiXCR, one entry per CDR3 protein. The sample lists approximately 800,000 distinct CDR3 sequences, about 45% occurring once. What was sequenced was blood. These receptors came from a man at least 80 years old in good health.

V usage is TRBV2 and J usage is TRBJ2-1; TRBD2 aligns across 7 bases. This CDR3 is 11 amino acids long. Germline V lookup: CDR1 SNHLY, CDR2 FYNNEI. The ends lost 3 bases at V and 14 bases at J; junction bases unmatched: 4. CDR3 sequence: CASSERTSKFF. The CDR3 nucleotides read TGTGCCAGCAGTGAGCGGACTAGTAAGTTCTTC. The entire variable domain, with the rest obtained from reference TRBV2 and TRBJ2-1, is as follows: EPEVTQTPSHQVTQMGQEVILRCVPISNHLYFYWYRQILGQKVEFLVSFYNNEISEKSEIFDDQFSVERPDGSNFTLKIRSTKLEDSAMYFCASSERTSKFFGPGTRLTVL.

This chain connects TRBV6-1 to TRBJ2-7; the match to TRBD2 covers 10 bases. With 4 bases clipped from V and 2 bases from J, the junction kept 8 bases outside the gene matches. Germline V lookup: CDR1 MNHNS, CDR2 SASEGT. This CDR3 is 16 amino acids long. The CDR3 is CASSGLRTSGTYEQYF. CDR3 sequence (DNA): TGTGCCAGCAGTGGCTTGCGGACTAGCGGCACCTACGAGCAGTACTTC.

The chain has TRBV25-1 and TRBJ2-2; no clear D. Germline values: CDR1 MGHDK, CDR2 SYGVNS. V was pared by 2 bases and J by 5 bases, with 12 bases between. The CDR3 extends over 15 amino acids. This CDR3 is CASSEPAKGTGELFF. In nucleotides, the CDR3 is TGTGCCAGCAGTGAACCGGCTAAAGGGACCGGGGAGCTGTTTTTT.

A note on this clonotype: This may come from a read error, since a much larger clone is one base off. The rearrangement links TRBV28 to TRBJ2-3; 7 positions agree with TRBD1. The CDR3 has 14 amino acids. Germline lookup yields CDR1 MDHEN and CDR2 SYDVKM. V lost 10 bases and J lost 4; bases outside the gene matches: 11. CDR3 sequence: CATPAGGSADTQYF. The CDR3 DNA sequence: TGTGCCACCCCGGCAGGGGGTAGCGCAGATACGCAGTATTTT.

The sample holds a few counts of this clonotype. The chain recombines TRBV7-3 with TRBJ1-2; 7 nucleotides line up with TRBD1. The CDR3 consists of 14 residues. Germline assignment: CDR1 SGHTA and CDR2 FQGTGA. The junction had 4 bases not matched to a gene; V was cut back by 0 bases and J by 6 bases. CDR3 sequence reads: CASSLTPGGNGYTF. The CDR3 nucleotides read TGTGCCAGCAGCTTAACGCCAGGGGGAAATGGCTACACCTTC. Combining the CDR3 with reference TRBV7-3 and TRBJ1-2 gives the whole variable domain GAGVSQTPSNKVTEKGKYVELRCDPISGHTALYWYRQSLGQGPEFLIYFQGTGAADDSGLPNDRFFAVRPEGSVSTLKIQRTERGDSAVYLCASSLTPGGNGYTFGSGTRLTVV.

This clonotype showed up many times. The gene calls are TRBV29-1 and TRBJ2-1; D is unclear. The CDR3 totals 12 residues. The ends were cut back, 1 base at V and 7 bases at J, with 8 bases in the middle. Looked up from germline, CDR1 is SQVTM and CDR2 is ANQGSEA. For the CDR3, the DNA is TGCAGCGTTGAAGGACTGAAAAATGAGCAGTTCTTC. Translated, it gives CSVEGLKNEQFF.

The rearrangement links TRBV20-1 to TRBJ2-4; tentative D call: TRBD2 (5 bases). TRBJ2-7 explains the end of the DNA better; the J call may be wrong. The CDR3 covers 15 residues. Germline V gene sequence: CDR1 DFQATT, CDR2 SNEGSKA (reference sequence). For the CDR3, the DNA is TGCAGTGCTAGAGGAATGAAGGACTCACCCTACGAGCAGTACTTC. The encoded protein is CSARGMKDSPYEQYF.

V usage is TRBV28 and J usage is TRBJ1-2, with D perhaps matching TRBD1 (6 bases). CDR1 and CDR2 (germline): MDHEN, SYDVKM. The CDR3 has 15 amino acids. Trimming removed 5 bases from V and 6 bases from J, with 19 bases in between. The CDR3 nucleotides read TGTGCCAGCAGTCCCCCACGGACAGTAACGGATGGCTACACCTTC. This encodes CASSPPRTVTDGYTF.

The chain has TRBV30 and TRBJ2-7; D gene unclear. This CDR3 spans 11 amino acids. Germline CDR1 is GTSNPN and CDR2 is SVGIG (reference sequence). V was trimmed by 2 bases and J by 7 bases, leaving 9 bases between them. CDR3 nucleotides: TGTGCCTGGAGTCATGTGCTTGAGCAGTACTTC. Translated, it gives CAWSHVLEQYF. Filled out from reference TRBV30 and TRBJ2-7, the complete variable domain reads SQTIHQWPATLVQPVGSPLSLECTVEGTSNPNLYWYRQAAGRGLQLLFYSVGIGQISSEVPQNLSASRPQDRQFILSSKKLLLSDSGFYLCAWSHVLEQYFGPGTRLTVT.

The gene calls are TRBV4-1 and TRBJ1-2, with D hard to call. Trimming shortened V by 0 bases and J by 7 bases, and 6 bases separated the two germline ends. Germline V gene data show CDR1 as MGHRA and CDR2 as YSYEKL. The CDR3 totals 12 residues. The CDR3 loop is CASSQDLSGYTF. The CDR3 DNA reads TGCGCCAGCAGCCAAGATTTGAGTGGCTACACCTTC.

This chain links TRBV18 with TRBJ2-7; D unclear. Trimming shortened V by 3 bases and J by 3 bases, and 18 bases separated the two germline ends. This CDR3 is 16 amino acids long. Looked up from germline, CDR1 is KGHSH and CDR2 is LQKENI. DNA of the CDR3: TGTGCCAGCTCACCCACTTATGACACGTCTGACTACGAGCAGTACTTC. It codes for CASSPTYDTSDYEQYF.

The CDR3, as DNA: TGTGCCAGCAGCTTTGAATCGGGACAGTCCTCCTACGAGCAGTACTTC. It encodes CASSFESGQSSYEQYF. V gene TRBV7-2 combines with J gene TRBJ2-7, with 7 positions matching TRBD1. V lost 3 bases to trimming and J lost 0 bases; unmatched junction nucleotides: 8. From germline, CDR1 is SGHTA and CDR2 FQGNSA. The CDR3 covers 16 residues.

The chain is built from TRBV6-6 and TRBJ2-5; 8 bases are shared with TRBD2. J gave up 5 bases and V 4 bases, and 9 bases lay outside the gene matches. This CDR3 spans 15 amino acids. Germline lookup yields CDR1 MNHNY and CDR2 SVGAGI (reference sequence). The CDR3 DNA reads as TGTGCCAGCAGTTGGGTAGCGGGGAGTCGGGAGACCCAGTACTTC. Translation gives CASSWVAGSRETQYF.

A note on this clonotype: A junction boundary mismatches the germline segment, possibly from a read error. V is TRBV30 and J is TRBJ2-7, with D tentatively TRBD1 (6 bases). The CDR3 has 11 residues. Germline-derived CDR1 and CDR2 are GTSNPN and SVGIG (reference sequence). The CDR3 region has the DNA TGTGCCGGGAGTGGACAGCTCGAGCAGTACTTC. Encoded protein: CAGSGQLEQYF.

This chain uses TRBV12-3 or TRBV12-4 with TRBJ2-5; 8 nucleotides line up with TRBD2. J lost 5 bases, V lost 3 bases, and 17 bases had no gene match. CDR3 length equals 18 residues. The CDR3 spells CASSFLPGLVAPAETQYF. CDR3 nucleotides: TGTGCCAGCAGTTTCCTACCGGGACTAGTGGCCCCCGCGGAGACCCAGTACTTC.

In its sample, this clonotype was seen a few times. The chain couples TRBV2 to TRBJ2-1; no firm D call. This CDR3 has 18 residues. Trimming took 0 bases from V and 0 from J, leaving 15 bases between them. CDR1 is SNHLY and CDR2 is FYNNEI in the germline V gene. Written as DNA, the CDR3 is TGTGCCAGCAGTGAAGCGCTTCCGGATCTGGGCTCCTACAATGAGCAGTTCTTC. It codes for CASSEALPDLGSYNEQFF.

V usage is TRBV27 and J usage is TRBJ1-4; possible D gene TRBD1, 5 bases. Germline CDR1 is MNHEY and CDR2 is SMNVEV (reference sequence). V lost 6 bases to trimming and J lost 3 bases, with 14 bases between them. This CDR3 region has 15 residues. This CDR3 is CASSDIGAANEKLFF. The CDR3 DNA follows: TGTGCCAGCAGCGATATCGGGGCAGCTAATGAAAAACTGTTTTTT.

The sample holds a few counts of this clonotype. V gene TRBV6-2 or TRBV6-3 combines with J gene TRBJ2-7; 8 bases line up with TRBD1. CDR3 size: 17 residues. V trimming: 4 bases; J trimming: 1 base; junction bases outside the gene matches: 12. Germline values: CDR1 MNHEY, CDR2 SVGEGT. The CDR3 sequence is CASSSEAWTGRSYEQYF. DNA for the CDR3: TGTGCCAGCAGTTCCGAAGCCTGGACAGGGAGGTCCTACGAGCAGTACTTC.

The rearrangement links TRBV29-1 to TRBJ2-5; D tentatively fits TRBD1 or TRBD2 (6 bases each). CDR3 length: 15 residues. Germline V gene sequence: CDR1 SQVTM, CDR2 ANQGSEA. V shed 1 base and J shed 4 bases, with 16 bases lying between them. CDR3 in DNA: TGCAGCGTTGAAGTCGTAAGGGGGGTGGGAGAGACCCAGTACTTC. Amino acids: CSVEVVRGVGETQYF.

The chain has TRBV2 and TRBJ2-5; 11 bases match TRBD2. CDR1 is SNHLY and CDR2 is FYNNEI in the germline V gene. This CDR3 is 14 amino acids long. The J segment lost 11 bases and the V segment lost 3 bases, leaving 8 bases of the junction unmatched. CDR3 in amino acids: CASSETSGINEQYF. The CDR3 DNA reads as TGTGCCAGCAGTGAGACTAGCGGGATCAATGAGCAGTACTTC.

The DNA of the CDR3 is TGTGCTAGCGGGACTAGCGAAGGAAATACGCAGTATTTT. Its translation is CASGTSEGNTQYF. V gene TRBV27 combines with J gene TRBJ2-3; 10 bases fit TRBD2. The CDR3 runs to 13 residues. Germline assignment: CDR1 MNHEY and CDR2 SMNVEV (reference sequence).

This clonotype came up a few times. The CDR3 loop is CASSLYRGSNQPQHF. The CDR3 region has the DNA TGTGCCAGCAGTTTGTATAGGGGCTCCAATCAGCCCCAGCATTTT. The V gene is TRBV12-3 or TRBV12-4, the J gene TRBJ1-5, with D tentatively TRBD1 (5 bases). Trimming took 3 bases from V and 3 from J, leaving 12 bases between them. CDR3 length: 15 amino acids.

A word on this clonotype: At one end the junction does not follow the germline gene, possibly because of a read error. The chain links TRBV7-2 to TRBJ1-4, with 7 bases fitting TRBD1. The CDR3 contains 16 residues. Germline CDR1 is SGHTA and CDR2 is FQGNSA. CDR3 sequence reads: CASSQTGTAANEKLFF. The CDR3 DNA reads as TGTGCCAGCAGCCAAACAGGGACAGCCGCTAATGAAAAATTGTTTTTT.

This clonotype was counted between two and nine times. The genes are TRBV28 and TRBJ2-1; D is undetermined. Germline CDR1 MDHEN, CDR2 SYDVKM. V was cut by 4 bases and J by 4 bases, with 5 bases left in between. This CDR3 contains 12 residues. The CDR3, as DNA: TGTGCCAGCAGTTATGTGTACAATGAGCAGTTCTTC. It encodes CASSYVYNEQFF.